The 10 T cell receptor beta chains reported below all come from one sample, sequenced in a study of T cell repertoires in cytomegalovirus infection. TCRdb fed the reads into MiXCR, producing one record per CDR3 protein. The table records 250,000 to 400,000 distinct CDR3 sequences, approximately 25% of them present only once. The antigens these receptors bind are not known. The sample here was cultured PBMCs, taken from culture after CMV antigen stimulation. The source of these receptors is a human donor in good health (CMV status not recorded). Some clones in this sample may be carry-over from other donors' samples.

This clonotype occurred a few times. The chain recombines TRBV7-2 with TRBJ2-4; TRBD2 agrees at 10 bases. V shed 6 bases and J 8 bases; nucleotides not matched to a gene: 10. Germline CDR1 SGHTA, CDR2 FQGNSA. The CDR3 spans 15 residues. In DNA, the CDR3 is TGTGCCAGCAGTCTCTCGACTAGCGGGTTGTACATTCAGTACTTC. Amino acid sequence: CASSLSTSGLYIQYF.

There are a few counts of this clonotype. The rearrangement joins TRBV7-2 to TRBJ1-1, with D maybe TRBD1 (5 bases). CDR3 length equals 14 residues. CDR1 SGHTA and CDR2 FQGNSA come from the germline V gene. V dropped 2 bases and J dropped 6 bases, with 13 bases sitting between them. As DNA, the CDR3 is TGTGCCAGCAGCTTATCAGGGTGGATCGCTGAAGCTTTCTTT. It translates to CASSLSGWIAEAFF.

The chain employs TRBV7-6 and TRBJ1-1; no firm D call. Germline-derived CDR1 and CDR2 are SGHVS and FNYEAQ. The CDR3 is 14 amino acids. V was cut by 4 bases and J by 1 base, with 10 bases left in between. DNA of the CDR3: TGTGCCAGCAGCTCCACGGACGGGAACACTGAAGCTTTCTTT. Its protein is CASSSTDGNTEAFF. The full variable domain, its missing parts supplied by reference TRBV7-6 and TRBJ1-1, is GAGVSQSPRYKVTKRGQDVALRCDPISGHVSLYWYRQALGQGPEFLTYFNYEAQQDKSGLPNDRFSAERPEGSISTLTIQRTEQRDSAMYRCASSSTDGNTEAFFGQGTRLTVV.

The rearrangement joins TRBV24-1 to TRBJ1-5, with D possibly matching TRBD1 (5 bases). The CDR3 sequence is 15 residues long. The germline gives CDR1 KGHDR, CDR2 SFDVKD. Trimming pared 4 bases from V and 7 bases from J, leaving 16 bases between. CDR3 sequence: CATSDPREGGQPQHF. The CDR3 nucleotides read TGTGCCACCAGTGACCCCAGGGAGGGCGGCCAGCCCCAGCATTTT.

The chain couples TRBV27 to TRBJ2-4, with TRBD1 matching 7 bases. Losses at the gene ends were 6 bases for V and 9 bases for J; bases not matched to a gene: 8. The length of the CDR3 is 13 residues. Germline lookup yields CDR1 MNHEY and CDR2 SMNVEV (reference sequence). The CDR3 loop is CASRITGVGIQYF. The CDR3 DNA follows: TGTGCCAGCAGAATTACAGGGGTTGGCATTCAGTACTTC.

This clonotype was counted only a few times. This sequence joins TRBV19 and TRBJ2-1; 10 nucleotides agree with TRBD2. Losses at the gene ends were 7 bases for V and 8 bases for J; bases not matched to a gene: 11. CDR1 is LNHDA, CDR2 SQIVND, per germline (reference sequence). The CDR3 extends over 15 amino acids. Written as DNA, the CDR3 is TGTGCCAGTAACATAGGGTCTAGCGGGAGCTATGAGCAGTTCTTC. Amino acid sequence: CASNIGSSGSYEQFF.

The V gene is TRBV7-2, the J gene TRBJ1-3, with 11 positions matching TRBD1. This CDR3 has 16 residues. V lost 3 bases, J lost 3 bases, and 4 bases stayed unmatched. Germline loops: CDR1 SGHTA, CDR2 FQGNSA. CDR3: CASSFSDRGLGNTIYF. Written as DNA, the CDR3 is TGTGCCAGCAGCTTCTCGGACAGGGGGCTTGGAAACACCATATATTTT.

This chain joins TRBV27 and TRBJ2-7; 8 positions match TRBD1. With V trimmed by 2 bases and J by 0 bases, 3 bases remained unmatched. Germline CDR1 and CDR2: MNHEY and SMNVEV (reference sequence). This CDR3 spans 15 amino acids. The CDR3 region is CASSLNRGVSYEQYF. In DNA, the CDR3 is TGTGCCAGCAGTTTAAACAGGGGGGTCTCCTACGAGCAGTACTTC.

The chain joins TRBV28 to TRBJ2-7, with D unresolved. The V gene lost 3 bases and the J gene lost 2 bases, with 11 bases spanning the gap. Germline CDR1 and CDR2: MDHEN and SYDVKM. This CDR3 has 14 residues. The CDR3 DNA reads TGTGCCAGCAGTTTGCGGCACGATCCCTACGAGCAGTACTTC. It specifies CASSLRHDPYEQYF. The full variable domain, with the rest looked up from reference TRBV28 and TRBJ2-7, is DVKVTQSSRYLVKRTGEKVFLECVQDMDHENMFWYRQDPGLGLRLIYFSYDVKMKEKGDIPEGYSVSREKKERFSLILESASTNQTSMYLCASSLRHDPYEQYFGPGTRLTVT.

The chain combines TRBV5-1 with TRBJ2-1; 7 bases are shared with TRBD1. The CDR3 length is 16 residues. Germline values: CDR1 SGHRS, CDR2 YFSETQ. V dropped 1 base and J dropped 0; count of bases not matched to a gene: 4. The CDR3 region has the DNA TGCGCCAGCAGCTTGACGTCAGGGGGCTCCTACAATGAGCAGTTCTTC. It encodes CASSLTSGGSYNEQFF.